The 23 T cell receptor beta chains below all came from one sample that was sequenced in a study of T cell responses to AZD1222 COVID-19 vaccine (dated by TCRdb to the early 2020s). The library was prepared using the immunoSEQ multiplex PCR assay. What TCRdb holds here is the immuneACCESS table cut down to in-frame rearrangements. Part of the clones is not present; checked against another copy, under half of the missing clones reflect an unresolved V gene, and the others are unexplained. The sample table holds around 120,000 clones, of which roughly 84% were seen once. The top ten hold about 1.2% of the sample. The intended sense of this specimen's time point label: baseline before first vaccination. The source was peripheral blood, collected on day 0 of AZD1222 vaccination. These receptors all come from an adult in good health.

The chain is built from TRBV6-1 and TRBJ2-7; D unresolved. Germline V CDR1 and CDR2: MNHNS, SASEGT. Trimming left V 7 bases short and J 4 bases short, with 5 bases between. The CDR3 runs 10 residues. The CDR3 reads CASTPYEQYF. Written as DNA, the CDR3 is TGTGCCAGCACGCCGTACGAGCAGTACTTC.

The J gene is TRBJ1-1, the V gene TRBV2, with D perhaps matching TRBD1 (6 bases). The CDR3 has 11 amino acids. V lost 6 bases to trimming and J lost 9 bases, with 11 bases between them. In germline, CDR1 is SNHLY, CDR2 FYNNEI. CDR3 DNA sequence: TGTGCCAGCAGCCTTAGGGGGAAAGCTTTCTTT. This codes for CASSLRGKAFF.

V and J are TRBV19 and TRBJ1-5; weak D call: TRBD1 (6 bases). This CDR3 region has 17 residues. V lost 1 base and J lost 2, with 15 bases in between. The germline V gene encodes CDR1 LNHDA and CDR2 SQIVND (reference sequence). CDR3 sequence: CASSIGAGARGNQPQHF. In nucleotides, the CDR3 is TGTGCCAGTAGTATAGGGGCAGGGGCGAGGGGCAATCAGCCCCAGCATTTT.

The chain recombines TRBV6-5 with TRBJ1-5, with a possible D match to TRBD1 (5 bases). Germline CDR1 is MNHEY and CDR2 is SVGAGI. The V gene lost 10 bases and the J gene lost 4 bases, with 17 bases spanning the gap. This CDR3 has 14 amino acids. CDR3 residues: CATHTAGGNQPQHF. The CDR3 DNA follows: TGTGCCACGCATACCGCCGGGGGAAATCAGCCCCAGCATTTT.

In regard to this clone: The same CDR3 arises from other DNA sequences in this sample as well. The chain couples TRBV4-2 to TRBJ2-7, with 10 bases lining up with TRBD2. The CDR3 is 15 amino acids. Germline trimming cut 3 bases from V and 5 bases from J; bases unmatched to any gene: 7. Per germline, CDR1 LGHNA and CDR2 YNFKEQ. CDR3 DNA sequence: TGTGCCAGCAGCCAGGGACTAGCGCAAAATCACGAGCAGTACTTC. Protein product: CASSQGLAQNHEQYF.

The chain carries TRBV9 and TRBJ1-6; D is perhaps TRBD1 (5 bases). V lost 2 bases and J lost 10, with 13 bases in between. Germline CDR1 SGDLS, CDR2 YYNGEE. This CDR3 has 14 amino acids. CDR3 region: CASSVGGEESPLHF. In DNA, the CDR3 is TGTGCCAGCAGCGTCGGGGGGGAAGAATCACCCCTCCACTTT.

The rearrangement links TRBV4-3 to TRBJ1-5; 11 bases are shared with TRBD1. Germline V gene lookup returns CDR1 LGHNA and CDR2 YSLEER. Trimming took 0 bases from V and 6 from J; bases not matched to a gene: 4. CDR3 length equals 16 residues. The CDR3: CASSQDRGTGGQPQHF. The CDR3 DNA reads as TGCGCCAGCAGCCAAGATAGGGGGACAGGGGGTCAGCCCCAGCATTTT.

The chain is built from TRBV10-2 and TRBJ2-7, with a tentative D call TRBD2 (5 bases). Germline V gives CDR1 WSHSY, CDR2 SAAADI. This CDR3 has 12 residues. V was pared by 6 bases and J by 4 bases, with 10 bases between. CDR3 sequence reads: CASRGVWYEQYF. Written as DNA, the CDR3 is TGCGCCAGCAGGGGAGTGTGGTACGAGCAGTACTTC.

In this sample, this clone turned up once. The chain joins TRBV12-3 or TRBV12-4 to TRBJ1-2, with a weak D call TRBD1 (6 bases). The CDR3 has 13 residues. The V gene lost 7 bases and the J gene lost 8 bases, with 17 bases spanning the gap. In nucleotides, the CDR3 is TGTGCCAGCATTCAAACAGGGCAGAACGGCTACACCTTC. Translating it yields CASIQTGQNGYTF.

This chain links TRBV5-1 with TRBJ2-7; 8 positions match TRBD1. Germline CDR1 SGHRS, CDR2 YFSETQ. This CDR3 region has 14 residues. With 7 bases clipped from V and 0 bases from J, the junction kept 6 bases outside the gene matches. CDR3 region: CASQGAYPSYEQYF. The CDR3 nucleotides are TGCGCCAGCCAGGGGGCTTATCCCTCCTACGAGCAGTACTTC.

V and J are TRBV7-9 and TRBJ2-7; D might be TRBD1 (5 bases). Germline loops: CDR1 SEHNR, CDR2 FQNEAQ (reference sequence). This CDR3 spans 15 amino acids. Trimming took 4 bases from V and 1 from J, leaving 14 bases between them. The CDR3 sequence: CASSSMTETSYEQYF. In nucleotides, the CDR3 is TGTGCCAGCAGCTCAATGACAGAGACTTCCTACGAGCAGTACTTC.

This chain connects TRBV19 to TRBJ1-2; D is unresolved. CDR1 is LNHDA, CDR2 SQIVND, per germline (reference sequence). Deletions cut 1 base from V and 2 bases from J, with 8 bases between. This CDR3 comprises 14 residues. Written as DNA, the CDR3 is TGTGCCAGTAGTATAGGGGGATCCAACTATGGCTACACCTTC. It is translated as CASSIGGSNYGYTF.

The chain joins TRBV9 to TRBJ2-7, with D uncertain. Germline CDR1 and CDR2: SGDLS and YYNGEE. With 0 bases removed from V and 2 bases from J, the gap between germline ends came to 15 bases. The CDR3 has 16 residues. The CDR3, as DNA: TGTGCCAGCAGCGTAGGGACGGGCTGGACCGCCTACGAGCAGTACTTC. Its translation is CASSVGTGWTAYEQYF. Full variable domain (missing parts from reference TRBV9 and TRBJ2-7): DSGVTQTPKHLITATGQRVTLRCSPRSGDLSVYWYQQSLDQGLQFLIQYYNGEERAKGNILERFSAQQFPDLHSELNLSSLELGDSALYFCASSVGTGWTAYEQYFGPGTRLTVT.

This sequence joins TRBV7-9 and TRBJ2-5; 8 bases are shared with TRBD2. Germline-derived CDR1 and CDR2 are SEHNR and FQNEAQ (reference sequence). This CDR3 contains 14 residues. V lost 5 bases, J lost 5 bases, and 7 bases stayed unmatched. The CDR3: CASSLLRGAETQYF. For the CDR3, the DNA is TGTGCCAGCAGCCTATTGCGGGGGGCCGAGACCCAGTACTTC.

The genes are TRBV4-1 and TRBJ1-2; D possibly corresponds to TRBD1 (5 bases). This CDR3 comprises 14 residues. The germline gives CDR1 MGHRA, CDR2 YSYEKL. V dropped 4 bases and J dropped 2 bases, with 11 bases sitting between them. The DNA for the CDR3 is TGCGCCAGCAGCCGCAGCAGGGTAAACTATGGCTACACCTTC. This gives the protein CASSRSRVNYGYTF.

This chain uses TRBV13 with TRBJ1-1; 9 positions match TRBD1. Trimming took 5 bases from V and 4 from J; bases not matched to a gene: 5. This CDR3 has 14 amino acids. Looked up from germline, CDR1 is PRHDT and CDR2 is FYEKMQ (reference sequence). The CDR3 DNA follows: TGTGCCAGCAGCACGGGACAGGGAGGCACTGAAGCTTTCTTT. Translated: CASSTGQGGTEAFF.

The rearrangement uses TRBV4-2 and TRBJ2-7; 8 bases are a match to TRBD1. Germline V lookup: CDR1 LGHNA, CDR2 YNFKEQ. J gave up 2 bases and V 2 bases, and 8 bases lay outside the gene matches. The CDR3 contains 16 residues. This CDR3 reads CASSQSDRDGTYEQYF. The DNA for the CDR3 is TGTGCCAGCAGCCAATCGGACAGGGACGGCACCTACGAGCAGTACTTC.

The chain carries TRBV19 and TRBJ2-7; TRBD1 aligns across 9 bases. The J segment lost 3 bases and the V segment lost 3 bases, leaving 0 bases of the junction unmatched. There are 13 residues in the CDR3. Germline CDR1 LNHDA, CDR2 SQIVND (reference sequence). The DNA for the CDR3 is TGTGCCAGTAGTATGGGACAGGGCTACGAGCAGTACTTC. Its translation: CASSMGQGYEQYF.

This sequence joins TRBV11-3 and TRBJ2-1; the match to TRBD2 covers 8 bases. The V and J ends lost 0 bases and 4 bases, in that order; junction bases with no gene match: 5. The CDR3 contains 16 residues. CDR1 is SGHNT, CDR2 YENEEA, per germline. The chain's CDR3 is CASSLEASGPYNEQFF. The CDR3 bases are TGTGCCAGCAGCTTAGAGGCTAGCGGGCCTTACAATGAGCAGTTCTTC.

This rearrangement joins TRBV10-3 to TRBJ2-2; D gene unclear. Germline loops: CDR1 ENHRY, CDR2 SYGVKD. The CDR3 is 13 residues long. The V gene lost 3 bases and the J gene lost 0 bases, with 2 bases spanning the gap. The DNA for the CDR3 is TGTGCCATCAGTGACCCGAACACCGGGGAGCTGTTTTTT. Its protein is CAISDPNTGELFF.

This clone was seen only once. The V gene is TRBV19, the J gene TRBJ1-2; TRBD1 might be the D (5 bases). CDR1 is LNHDA and CDR2 is SQIVND in the germline V gene (reference sequence). V lost 7 bases and J 1 base, leaving 10 bases between the germline ends. This CDR3 is built from 13 residues. Here the CDR3 DNA reads TGTGCCAGTACGAAGGGGATTAACTATGGCTACACCTTC. Translation: CASTKGINYGYTF.

The rearrangement links TRBV5-1 to TRBJ1-1, with D unresolved. Germline-derived CDR1 and CDR2 are SGHRS and YFSETQ. This CDR3 is 14 amino acids long. V was shortened by 0 bases and J by 1 base, with 7 bases between the two germline ends. The CDR3 protein is CASSLELTNTEAFF. Here the CDR3 DNA reads TGCGCCAGCAGCTTGGAGTTGACGAACACTGAAGCTTTCTTT.

This chain uses TRBV6-5 with TRBJ2-2; 7 bases match TRBD1. V lost 6 bases to trimming and J lost 5 bases; unmatched junction nucleotides: 6. This CDR3 comprises 14 residues. Germline loops: CDR1 MNHEY, CDR2 SVGAGI. The CDR3 nucleotides are TGTGCCAGCAGCCGGACAGGTGATACCGGGGAGCTGTTTTTT. It is translated as CASSRTGDTGELFF.